The sequence of this T cell receptor beta chain was determined in a study of kidney transplant recipient with SARS-CoV-2 infection. This clonotype was detected only a few times. This CDR3 region has 14 residues. Germline-derived CDR1 and CDR2 are SGHDT and YYEEEE. Trimming pared 0 bases from V and 7 bases from J, leaving 12 bases between. MiXCR was run by TCRdb on the reads, yielding one entry per CDR3 protein. Of 250,000 or so distinct CDR3 sequences detected, about 28% appear once; the ten largest clones hold almost 7.5%. The source was a blood sample, collected at baseline and between days 110 and 120 from a kidney transplant recipient. V usage is TRBV5-6 and J usage is TRBJ2-3; D is unclear. The sequence was collected from a male patient in his thirties who had COVID-19 and was a kidney transplant recipient. Among the T cells, some may be from the graft donor. The CDR3 protein is CASSLGAQPHTQYF. The CDR3 coding sequence is TGTGCCAGCAGCTTGGGGGCTCAGCCCCATACGCAGTATTTT.